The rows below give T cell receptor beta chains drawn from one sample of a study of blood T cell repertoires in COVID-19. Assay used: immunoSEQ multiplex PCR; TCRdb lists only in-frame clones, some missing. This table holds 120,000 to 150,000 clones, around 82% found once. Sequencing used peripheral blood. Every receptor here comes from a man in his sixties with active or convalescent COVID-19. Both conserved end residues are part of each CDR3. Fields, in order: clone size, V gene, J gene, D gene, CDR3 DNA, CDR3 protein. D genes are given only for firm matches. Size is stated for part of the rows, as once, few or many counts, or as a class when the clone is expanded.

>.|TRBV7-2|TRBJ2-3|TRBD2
TGTGCCAGCAGCCCGGGACTAGCGGGAGTGGGATACACAGATACGCAGTATTTT
CASSPGLAGVGYTDTQYF
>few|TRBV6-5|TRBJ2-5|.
TGTGCCAGCAGTTACTCGAACTCCCCTGGAGAGACCCAGTACTTC
CASSYSNSPGETQYF
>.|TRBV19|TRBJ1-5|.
TGTGCCAGTAGTATAGACTATCCCGGGAGGGACAATCAGCCCCAGCATTTT
CASSIDYPGRDNQPQHF
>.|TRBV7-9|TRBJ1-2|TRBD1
TGTGCCAGCAGACGACAGGGTTCCGATGGCTACACCTTC
CASRRQGSDGYTF
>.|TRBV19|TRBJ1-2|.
TGTGCCACTTTGGGGCAGGGGCGCTATGGCTACACCTTC
CATLGQGRYGYTF
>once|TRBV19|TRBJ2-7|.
TGTGCCAGTAGCCCGACTAGTTTCTACGAGCAGTACTTC
CASSPTSFYEQYF
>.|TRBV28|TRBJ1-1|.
TGTGCCAGCAGACTACTCACTGAAGCTTTCTTT
CASRLLTEAFF
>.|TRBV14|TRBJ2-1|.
TGTGCCAGCAGCCACCTCCCAACAGTCGCAGGTTACAATGAGCAGTTCTTC
CASSHLPTVAGYNEQFF
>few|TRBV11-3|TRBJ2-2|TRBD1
TGTGCCAGCAGCCCTTGGACAGGTGGCACCGGGGAGCTGTTTTTT
CASSPWTGGTGELFF
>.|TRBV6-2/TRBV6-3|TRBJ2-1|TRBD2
TGTGCCAGCAGTTACTCGCCTTGGACTAGCGGGAGCTACAATGAGCAGTTCTTC
CASSYSPWTSGSYNEQFF
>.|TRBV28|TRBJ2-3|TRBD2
TGTGCCAGCAGTCTTGGGACTAGCGGGAGCACAGATACGCAGTATTTT
CASSLGTSGSTDTQYF
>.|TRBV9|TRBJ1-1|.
TGTGCCAGCAGCGGACGGGTGAACACTGAAGCTTTCTTT
CASSGRVNTEAFF
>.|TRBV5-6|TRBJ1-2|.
TGTGCCAGCAGCTTGGCCAGAGCGCGGGGCTACACCTTC
CASSLARARGYTF
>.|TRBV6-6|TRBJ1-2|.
TGTGCCAGCAGTTACAAGAGGGATGGCTACACCTTC
CASSYKRDGYTF
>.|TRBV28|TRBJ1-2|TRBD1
TGTGCCAGCAGGTCGGGACAGGGCCCCTATGGCTACACCTTC
CASRSGQGPYGYTF
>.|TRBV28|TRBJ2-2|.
TGTGCCAGCAGTGTTGCCCCCCCGAGCACCGGGGAGCTGTTTTTT
CASSVAPPSTGELFF
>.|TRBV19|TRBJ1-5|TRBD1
TGTGCCAGCCGGGACAGGGGATTTAGCAATCAGCCCCAGCATTTT
CASRDRGFSNQPQHF
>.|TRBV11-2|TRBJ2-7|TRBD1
TGTGCCAGCAGCTTAGATCAAGACAGGGAATACTCCTACGAGCAGTACTTC
CASSLDQDREYSYEQYF
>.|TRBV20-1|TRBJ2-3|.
TGCAGTGCTCCTGCCGGGACGCAGTATTTT
CSAPAGTQYF
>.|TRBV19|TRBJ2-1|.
TGTGCCAGTAGTATAGATCAACTAGCATATGAGCAGTTCTTC
CASSIDQLAYEQFF
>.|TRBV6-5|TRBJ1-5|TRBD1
TGTGCCAGCAGCTTGGACAGGGGCAATCAGCCCCAGCATTTT
CASSLDRGNQPQHF
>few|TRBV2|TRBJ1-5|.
TGTGCCAGCACCCCGGAGAGCGGATATCATCAGCCCCAGCATTTT
CASTPESGYHQPQHF
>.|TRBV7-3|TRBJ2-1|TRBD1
TGTGCCAGCAGCCCGACAGGGGGCGTAAATGAGCAGTTCTTC
CASSPTGGVNEQFF
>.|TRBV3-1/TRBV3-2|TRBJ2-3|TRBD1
TGTGCCAGCAGTCACCGGGACAGGGATGCTACGCAGTATTTT
CASSHRDRDATQYF
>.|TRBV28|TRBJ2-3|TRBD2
TGTGCCAGCAGTGACCTAGCGGGAAGGATCTTAGACTCCACAGATACGCAGTATTTT
CASSDLAGRILDSTDTQYF
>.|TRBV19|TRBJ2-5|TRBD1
TGTGCCAGTAGTAGGGGACAGGGGAGGTCAGAGACCCAGTACTTC
CASSRGQGRSETQYF
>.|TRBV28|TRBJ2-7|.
TGTGCCAGCAGTCTCCACAGGAGATCCTACGAGCAGTACTTC
CASSLHRRSYEQYF
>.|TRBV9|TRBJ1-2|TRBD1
TGTGCCAGCAGCCCCGACAGGGCCAACTATGGCTACACCTTC
CASSPDRANYGYTF
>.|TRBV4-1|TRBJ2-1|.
TGCGCCAGCAGCCAAGATAGCCCGACAGGTTCCTACAATGAGCAGTTCTTC
CASSQDSPTGSYNEQFF
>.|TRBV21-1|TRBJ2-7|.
TGTGCCAGCAGCGAGGGACAGCTCTACGAGCAGTACTTC
CASSEGQLYEQYF
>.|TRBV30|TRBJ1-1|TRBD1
TGTGCCTGGAGTGTAGGGACAGGGGGCACTGAAGCTTTCTTT
CAWSVGTGGTEAFF
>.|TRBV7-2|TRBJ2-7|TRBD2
TGTGCCAGCAGCTTAGTGGCTAGCGGGAGGACTAGCTCCTACGAGCAGTACTTC
CASSLVASGRTSSYEQYF
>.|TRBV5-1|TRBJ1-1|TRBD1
TGCGCCAGCAGCTCCTTGACAGGGCAGAACACTGAAGCTTTCTTT
CASSSLTGQNTEAFF
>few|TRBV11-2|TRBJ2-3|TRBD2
TGTGCCAGCAGCTTAGAAACGGGAGGAACAGATACGCAGTATTTT
CASSLETGGTDTQYF
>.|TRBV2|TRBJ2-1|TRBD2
TGTGCCAGCAAGGGGACTAGCGGAAACAATGAGCAGTTCTTC
CASKGTSGNNEQFF
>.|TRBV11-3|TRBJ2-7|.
TGTGCCAGCAGCTTATATACTAGCTACGAGCAGTACTTC
CASSLYTSYEQYF
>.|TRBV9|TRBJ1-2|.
TGTGCCAGCAGCCCCCAAACAAGTAACTATGGCTACACCTTC
CASSPQTSNYGYTF
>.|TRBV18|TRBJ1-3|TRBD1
TGTGCCAGCTCACCGCGACAGGGGAGAACCGAAAACACCATATATTTT
CASSPRQGRTENTIYF
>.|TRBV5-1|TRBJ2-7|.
TGCGCCAGCAGCTTGACTCACAGGGAGGGGGAGCAGTACTTC
CASSLTHREGEQYF
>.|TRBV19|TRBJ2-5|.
TGTGCCAGTAGTGGAGACCAGGAGGGGACCCAGTACTTC
CASSGDQEGTQYF
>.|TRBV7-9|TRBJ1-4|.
TGTGCCAGCAGCCCTTCTCCGAGACAGACTAATGAAAAACTGTTTTTT
CASSPSPRQTNEKLFF
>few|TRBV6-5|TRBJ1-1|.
TGTGCCAGCATCACAGGGTATAGCACTGAAGCTTTCTTT
CASITGYSTEAFF
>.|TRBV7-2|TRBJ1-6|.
TGTGCCAGCAGCTTAGAACGGAGTTCACCCCTCCACTTT
CASSLERSSPLHF
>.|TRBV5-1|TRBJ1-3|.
TGCGCCAGCAGAACCGGGTCTTCCCAATCTGGAAACACCATATATTTT
CASRTGSSQSGNTIYF
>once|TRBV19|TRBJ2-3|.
TGTGCCACCATGGCTGTGACAAGGGGAACAGATACGCAGTATTTT
CATMAVTRGTDTQYF
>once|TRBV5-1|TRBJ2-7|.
TGCGCCAGCCGTTCGGGGAGGCGGTACGAGCAGTACTTC
CASRSGRRYEQYF
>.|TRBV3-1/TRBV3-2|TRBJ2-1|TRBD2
TGTGCCAGCAGCAGTTCGACTAGCCGACAGTTCTTC
CASSSSTSRQFF
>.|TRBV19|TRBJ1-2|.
TGTGCCAGTACTTACTCATGGGGAGGGAGTCGTAACTATGGCTACACCTTC
CASTYSWGGSRNYGYTF
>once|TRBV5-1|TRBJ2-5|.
TGCGCCAGCCAAATATCAGGTCCCCAAGAGACCCAGTACTTC
CASQISGPQETQYF
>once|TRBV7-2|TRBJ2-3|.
TGTGCCAGCAGCGTACAAATCAGAGATACGCAGTATTTT
CASSVQIRDTQYF
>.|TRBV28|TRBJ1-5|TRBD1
TGTGCCAGTCCTCCGAGTGCCAGGGGGAAGAATCAGCCCCAGCATTTT
CASPPSARGKNQPQHF
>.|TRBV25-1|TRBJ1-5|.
TGTGCCAGCAGTGAATCGGACGGGGGATATAGCAATCAGCCCCAGCATTTT
CASSESDGGYSNQPQHF
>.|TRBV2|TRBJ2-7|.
TGTGCCAGCAGTGGCCAAGGGGGGACAGCTCGGCGTGGGCAGTACTTC
CASSGQGGTARRGQYF
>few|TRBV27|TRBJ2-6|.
TGTGCCAGCAGAGGGGGACGGCCCTCTGGGGCCAACGTCCTGACTTTC
CASRGGRPSGANVLTF
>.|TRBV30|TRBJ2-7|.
TGTGCCTGGAGTGTTTCCAGATCCTACGAGCAGTACTTC
CAWSVSRSYEQYF
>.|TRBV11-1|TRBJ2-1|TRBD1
TGTGCCAGCAGCTTAAGACAGGGAGTCTACAATGAGCAGTTCTTC
CASSLRQGVYNEQFF
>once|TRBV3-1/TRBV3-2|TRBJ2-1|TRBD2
TGTGCCAGCAGCCTGTTGACTAGCGGCCTTCCAGATGAGCAGTTCTTC
CASSLLTSGLPDEQFF
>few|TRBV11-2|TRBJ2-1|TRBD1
TGTGCCAGCAGCATGCCGGGACAGCACTACAATGAGCAGTTCTTC
CASSMPGQHYNEQFF